The rows below give T cell receptor beta chains drawn from one sample of a study of beta chain features in type 1 diabetes. This table comes from immunoSEQ multiplex PCR, and its TCRdb copy is limited to in-frame clones, with some not included. The data contain approximately 600,000 clones, roughly 12% of them seen just once; the ten biggest clones take up approximately 0.11%. Sequencing was done on a sample of naive CD4+ T cells from blood. The origin of the receptors is a young man with type 1 diabetes. Each CDR3 is given with its conserved first and last residue. Fields, in order: J gene, V gene, CDR3 length, clone size, D gene, CDR3 protein, CDR3 DNA. A D gene is named only where the DNA matches it firmly. The size field is filled for only some rows; it gives once, few, many or a size class.

>TRBJ2-7|TRBV14|12|few|.
CASSLQGYEQYF
TGTGCCAGCAGCCTACAGGGTTACGAGCAGTACTTC
>TRBJ2-3|TRBV7-2|14|few|.
CASSLDGLTDTQYF
TGTGCCAGCAGCTTAGACGGGCTCACAGATACGCAGTATTTT
>TRBJ1-2|TRBV29-1|15|few|TRBD1
CSVEKEDRAHYGYTF
TGCAGCGTTGAAAAAGAGGACAGGGCCCACTATGGCTACACCTTC
>TRBJ2-7|TRBV18|15|.|TRBD2
CASSPPGLAEMAQYF
TGTGCCAGCTCACCCCCGGGACTAGCGGAGATGGCGCAGTACTTC
>TRBJ1-2|TRBV9|14|.|.
CASSVAPGSWGYTF
TGTGCCAGCAGCGTAGCCCCAGGGAGTTGGGGCTACACCTTC
>TRBJ1-5|TRBV19|15|.|.
CASSWGVDSNQPQHF
TGTGCCAGTAGTTGGGGGGTGGATAGCAATCAGCCCCAGCATTTT
>TRBJ2-3|TRBV6-1|12|.|.
CASSETGTTQYF
TGTGCCAGCAGTGAGACGGGGACCACGCAGTATTTT
>TRBJ2-7|TRBV10-3|18|.|.
CAISEPGGGGSRAYEQYF
TGTGCCATCAGTGAGCCTGGAGGGGGAGGGAGTCGTGCCTACGAGCAGTACTTC
>TRBJ2-7|TRBV11-2|14|.|.
CASSRTYPPLEQYF
TGTGCCAGCAGCAGGACATACCCTCCCTTAGAGCAGTACTTC
>TRBJ1-2|TRBV6-5|14|.|.
CASRGRREFYGYTF
TGTGCCAGCAGAGGAAGGAGGGAATTCTATGGCTACACCTTC
>TRBJ2-2|TRBV7-2|14|.|.
CASSPRQVTGELFF
TGTGCCAGCAGCCCAAGACAGGTCACCGGGGAGCTGTTTTTT
>TRBJ1-4|TRBV2|15|.|.
CAASDPWDANEKLFF
TGTGCCGCTAGTGATCCGTGGGATGCTAATGAAAAACTGTTTTTT
>TRBJ1-1|TRBV18|12|.|.
CASAPMNTEAFF
TGTGCCAGCGCCCCAATGAACACTGAAGCTTTCTTT
>TRBJ1-5|TRBV28|16|.|TRBD1
CASIWDRGWSNQPQHF
TGTGCCAGCATTTGGGACAGGGGATGGAGCAATCAGCCCCAGCATTTT
>TRBJ2-5|TRBV29-1|13|.|TRBD2
CSAQIAGQETQYF
TGCAGCGCCCAAATAGCGGGACAAGAGACCCAGTACTTC
>TRBJ2-3|TRBV6-6|12|.|.
CASSPSGDTQYF
TGTGCCAGCAGCCCTTCAGGAGATACGCAGTATTTT
>TRBJ2-5|TRBV5-5|17|few|.
CASSSVGSVLGGETQYF
TGTGCCAGCAGCTCCGTCGGTAGTGTACTGGGGGGAGAGACCCAGTACTTC
>TRBJ2-3|TRBV2|13|.|.
CASSGDGTDTQYF
TGTGCCAGCAGTGGGGATGGCACAGATACGCAGTATTTT
>TRBJ2-3|TRBV6-1|15|.|.
CASSEGQYGADTQYF
TGTGCCAGCAGTGAAGGGCAGTACGGGGCAGATACGCAGTATTTT
>TRBJ2-3|TRBV6-5|13|few|.
CASRPDSYSTQYF
TGTGCCAGCAGGCCCGATAGCTACTCTACGCAGTATTTT
>TRBJ1-1|TRBV5-1|14|.|.
CASSLDIFNTEAFF
TGCGCCAGCAGCTTGGACATTTTCAACACTGAAGCTTTCTTT
>TRBJ2-7|TRBV5-1|14|few|.
CASSVGTTSYEQYF
TGCGCCAGCAGCGTCGGGACAACCTCCTACGAGCAGTACTTC
>TRBJ1-2|TRBV7-3|15|.|.
CASSLTSTGAYGYTF
TGTGCCAGCAGCTTAACCTCGACAGGTGCCTATGGCTACACCTTC
>TRBJ2-7|TRBV6-6|13|.|.
CASIHGPSYEQYF
TGTGCCAGCATCCACGGGCCGTCCTACGAGCAGTACTTC
>TRBJ1-1|TRBV7-2|14|.|.
CASSHPTGGTEAFF
TGTGCCAGCAGCCATCCGACCGGAGGGACTGAAGCTTTCTTT
>TRBJ2-1|TRBV5-4|15|.|TRBD1
CASSLEQGNYNEQFF
TGTGCCAGCAGCTTGGAACAGGGGAACTACAATGAGCAGTTCTTC
>TRBJ2-2|TRBV4-3|17|few|TRBD1
CASSQGRQGVGTGELFF
TGCGCCAGCAGCCAAGGTCGGCAGGGGGTTGGCACCGGGGAGCTGTTTTTT
>TRBJ2-2|TRBV7-2|14|.|.
CASSGRQGAGELFF
TGTGCCAGCAGCGGACGCCAGGGAGCCGGGGAGCTGTTTTTT
>TRBJ2-4|TRBV7-2|16|few|TRBD1
CASSLKSGTGRNIQYF
TGTGCCAGCAGCTTAAAGTCGGGGACAGGGAGGAACATTCAGTACTTC
>TRBJ1-2|TRBV7-9|13|few|.
CASSFDREYGYTF
TGTGCCAGCAGCTTCGACAGAGAATATGGCTACACCTTC
>TRBJ2-5|TRBV7-2|16|.|TRBD1
CASTNSGTVPSETQYF
TGTGCCAGCACGAATTCGGGGACAGTGCCTTCGGAGACCCAGTACTTC
>TRBJ2-5|TRBV7-6|15|.|TRBD2
CASSLGSGGQETQYF
TGTGCCAGCAGCTTGGGTAGCGGGGGACAAGAGACCCAGTACTTC
>TRBJ2-3|TRBV5-4|16|.|TRBD2
CASSLGTSWLVDTQYF
TGTGCCAGCAGCTTGGGGACTAGCTGGCTTGTGGATACGCAGTATTTT
>TRBJ1-3|TRBV6-5|14|few|.
CASSREDSGNTIYF
TGTGCCAGCAGTCGGGAGGACTCTGGAAACACCATATATTTT
>TRBJ2-5|TRBV19|14|few|TRBD1
CASSAYRGQETQYF
TGTGCCAGTAGTGCCTACAGGGGACAAGAGACCCAGTACTTC
>TRBJ1-2|TRBV21-1|15|few|.
CASSKDLDGAYGYTF
TGTGCCAGCAGCAAAGATCTGGACGGCGCGTATGGCTACACCTTC
>TRBJ2-5|TRBV5-1|17|.|.
CASSLTTGQSYQETQYF
TGCGCCAGCAGCTTGACGACAGGACAGTCGTACCAAGAGACCCAGTACTTC
>TRBJ2-5|TRBV7-2|16|.|TRBD1
CASSLALQGAEETQYF
TGTGCCAGCAGCTTAGCGTTACAGGGGGCGGAAGAGACCCAGTACTTC
>TRBJ1-4|TRBV9|13|.|.
CASSVSVNEKLFF
TGTGCCAGCAGCGTCAGTGTAAATGAAAAACTGTTTTTT
>TRBJ2-5|TRBV7-2|15|.|.
CASSYTGSGRETQYF
TGTGCCAGCAGCTATACCGGGTCGGGGCGAGAGACCCAGTACTTC
>TRBJ2-2|TRBV11-2|15|few|.
CASSFETTYTGELFF
TGTGCCAGCAGCTTTGAGACAACTTATACCGGGGAGCTGTTTTTT
>TRBJ2-3|TRBV29-1|14|.|.
CSVEGPGSADTQYF
TGCAGCGTCGAGGGGCCGGGGTCGGCAGATACGCAGTATTTT
>TRBJ1-1|TRBV7-9|11|few|.
CASSLQAEAFF
TGTGCCAGCAGCTTACAGGCTGAAGCTTTCTTT
>TRBJ2-4|TRBV28|12|few|.
CASTTGLAGLYF
TGTGCCAGCACCACCGGGTTGGCGGGTCTGTACTTC
>TRBJ2-2|TRBV9|13|.|.
CASSETGTGELFF
TGTGCCAGCAGCGAGACAGGCACCGGGGAGCTGTTTTTT
>TRBJ2-7|TRBV7-2|14|.|.
CASSPSTAAYEQYF
TGTGCCAGCAGCCCCTCGACAGCTGCCTACGAGCAGTACTTC
>TRBJ2-5|TRBV29-1|16|.|.
CSVEDLLSVGGWNQYF
TGCAGCGTTGAAGATCTTCTCTCAGTTGGTGGGTGGAACCAGTACTTC
>TRBJ1-2|TRBV15|14|few|TRBD1
CATSREGTGYGYTF
TGTGCCACCAGCAGAGAAGGGACAGGTTATGGCTACACCTTC
>TRBJ2-3|TRBV27|15|few|.
CASSFDEGGADTQYF
TGTGCCAGCAGTTTTGATGAGGGCGGGGCAGATACGCAGTATTTT
>TRBJ2-1|TRBV5-1|17|few|.
CASSLAPGAGSYNEQFF
TGCGCCAGCAGCTTGGCGCCGGGGGCGGGCTCCTACAATGAGCAGTTCTTC
>TRBJ2-5|TRBV5-1|12|.|.
CASSEPEETQYF
TGCGCCAGCAGTGAGCCAGAAGAGACCCAGTACTTC
>TRBJ2-2|TRBV10-3|15|few|.
CAISDFGSGTGELFF
TGTGCCATCAGTGATTTCGGGTCGGGCACCGGGGAGCTGTTTTTT
>TRBJ2-7|TRBV7-8|13|.|.
CASRSPRSYEQYF
TGTGCCAGCAGGTCCCCCAGGTCCTACGAGCAGTACTTC